What follows are 10 T cell receptor beta chains derived from one specimen sequenced in a study of identical twins. TCRdb redid the calling of the 5' RACE reads with MiXCR, one entry per CDR3 protein. Of roughly 1.6 million distinct CDR3 sequences listed, less than 35% are singletons. The specimen sequenced was cord blood. These receptors all stem from a newborn girl in good health.

J is TRBJ2-3 and V is TRBV5-1; D is possibly TRBD1 (6 bases). Germline V gene sequence: CDR1 SGHRS, CDR2 YFSETQ. CDR3 length: 14 residues. V shed 7 bases and J shed 0 bases, with 12 bases lying between them. The CDR3 DNA is TGCGCCAGCGGAGTCAGGGGAAGCACAGATACGCAGTATTTT. Its translation is CASGVRGSTDTQYF.

This clonotype was seen only a few times. The gene calls are TRBV20-1 and TRBJ2-1, with 7 bases lining up with TRBD1. CDR1 and CDR2 from the germline V gene are DFQATT and SNEGSKA (reference sequence). The CDR3 consists of 14 residues. V was clipped by 8 bases and J by 3 bases; unmatched bases: 10. The CDR3 region is CSTYRGRVYNEQFF. The CDR3, as DNA: TGCAGTACCTACAGGGGAAGGGTCTACAATGAGCAGTTCTTC.

This chain links TRBV19 with TRBJ1-2; 8 bases agree with TRBD1. Germline V lookup: CDR1 LNHDA, CDR2 SQIVND (reference sequence). This CDR3 has 14 amino acids. V was clipped by 4 bases and J by 6 bases; unmatched bases: 7. For the CDR3, the DNA is TGTGCCAGTAGTACATGGACAGGGACGGATGGCTACACCTTC. It encodes CASSTWTGTDGYTF.

This clonotype appeared a single time. The chain recombines TRBV10-3 with TRBJ2-2; TRBD1 aligns across 8 bases. Trimming cost V 6 bases and J 1 base; bases outside gene matches: 7. This CDR3 is 16 amino acids long. Per germline, CDR1 ENHRY and CDR2 SYGVKD. CDR3 amino acids: CAISDSGTGNTGELFF. The CDR3 bases are TGTGCCATCAGCGACTCGGGGACAGGGAACACCGGGGAGCTGTTTTTT.

The chain employs TRBV12-5 and TRBJ2-3, with 9 bases identical to TRBD1. The trim removed 9 bases at V and 2 bases at J, leaving 3 bases unmatched. Germline lookup yields CDR1 LGHNT and CDR2 FRNRAP. The CDR3 covers 13 residues. This CDR3 is CASRQGDTDTQYF. CDR3 DNA: TGTGCTAGCCGACAGGGGGACACAGATACGCAGTATTTT.

This chain links TRBV5-1 with TRBJ1-1; no definite D call. Germline assignment: CDR1 SGHRS and CDR2 YFSETQ. The CDR3 extends over 13 amino acids. Trimming cost V 2 bases and J 7 bases, with 12 bases left between them. Here the CDR3 reads CASSFDQRDEAFF. The CDR3 region has the DNA TGCGCCAGCAGCTTTGACCAGAGGGATGAAGCTTTCTTT.

This clonotype has a handful of counts. The rearrangement links TRBV2 to TRBJ2-5; a possible D gene is TRBD1 (5 bases). Trimming stripped 2 bases from V and 11 bases from J, with 24 bases between. This CDR3 region has 16 residues. Germline CDR1 reads SNHLY; CDR2 reads FYNNEI. CDR3 sequence: CASSERWSGIINEQYF. The CDR3 nucleotides are TGTGCCAGCAGTGAAAGGTGGTCAGGGATCATAAATGAGCAGTACTTC.

This rearrangement joins TRBV21-1 to TRBJ2-2; TRBD2 is taken as the D call from the table, unchecked against the DNA. TRBV21-1 is a known pseudogene. The length of the CDR3 is 20 residues. As DNA, the CDR3 is TGTGCCAGCAGCAAAGCGCTTTCCGGACTAGCGGGGGGTTGGACCGGGGAGCTGTTTTTT. Protein product: CASSKALSGLAGGWTGELFF.

A word on this clonotype: A much more abundant neighbour one base away suggests this may be a read error. The chain joins TRBV12-3 or TRBV12-4 to TRBJ2-4; 15 positions match TRBD2. TRBJ2-7 matches the DNA end more closely, so the J call is doubtful. The CDR3 runs 16 residues. As DNA, the CDR3 is TGTGCCAGCAGTCCGGGACTAGCGGGAGGCGAGTACGAGCAGTACTTC. Encoded protein: CASSPGLAGGEYEQYF.

This chain joins TRBV20-1 and TRBJ2-7, with 12 bases matching TRBD2. V lost 2 bases, J lost 10 bases, and 6 bases stayed unmatched. Germline loops: CDR1 DFQATT, CDR2 SNEGSKA (reference sequence). This CDR3 is 13 amino acids long. The CDR3 region is CSARLAGGLEQYF. In DNA, the CDR3 is TGCAGTGCTAGACTAGCGGGGGGGCTCGAACAGTACTTC.